The 5 T cell receptor beta chains below were found in one sample sequenced in a study of T cell responses to AZD1222 COVID-19 vaccine. Sequencing used immunoSEQ multiplex PCR; TCRdb keeps in-frame clones, though not all of them. The sample lists 100,000 or so clones, around 89% occurring once. The source was peripheral blood, collected on day 0 of AZD1222 vaccination. These receptors originate from an adult in good health.

This chain uses TRBV19 with TRBJ1-4; D gene uncertain. This CDR3 has 14 residues. Germline V gene lookup returns CDR1 LNHDA and CDR2 SQIVND (reference sequence). V lost 0 bases to trimming and J lost 11 bases, with 13 bases between them. The CDR3 region is CASSIDSASGKLFF. In DNA, the CDR3 is TGTGCCAGTAGTATAGATTCGGCGAGTGGGAAACTGTTTTTT.

This rearrangement joins TRBV28 to TRBJ2-1; unclear D gene. The V gene lost 7 bases and the J gene lost 5 bases, with 12 bases spanning the gap. The CDR3 has 13 amino acids. In germline, CDR1 is MDHEN, CDR2 SYDVKM. The CDR3 DNA sequence: TGTGCCAGCATGGACCCAGGCGACAATGAGCAGTTCTTC. Translated, it gives CASMDPGDNEQFF. Full variable domain (rest looked up from reference TRBV28 and TRBJ2-1): DVKVTQSSRYLVKRTGEKVFLECVQDMDHENMFWYRQDPGLGLRLIYFSYDVKMKEKGDIPEGYSVSREKKERFSLILESASTNQTSMYLCASMDPGDNEQFFGPGTRLTVL.

This rearrangement joins TRBV15 to TRBJ1-1; D gene ambiguous. The CDR3 covers 14 residues. Between the trimmed V and J ends, which lost 1 base and 4 bases, there was a span of 10 bases. Germline values: CDR1 LNHNV, CDR2 YYDKDF (reference sequence). In DNA form, the CDR3 reads TGTGCCACCAGCAGAGTCCCGTACGGCACTGAAGCTTTCTTT. It encodes CATSRVPYGTEAFF.

This rearrangement joins TRBV24-1 to TRBJ1-2; 9 nucleotides match TRBD1. V gave up 3 bases and J gave up 7 bases; unmatched junction bases: 8. Germline lookup yields CDR1 KGHDR and CDR2 SFDVKD. This CDR3 contains 15 residues. The CDR3 DNA follows: TGTGCCACCAGTGATCCCGGGACAGGGAGGTCTGGCTACACCTTC. Its translation: CATSDPGTGRSGYTF.

The genes are TRBV7-9 and TRBJ1-6; D uncertain. V shed 1 base and J shed 9 bases, with 13 bases lying between them. The germline CDR1 and CDR2 sequences are SEHNR and FQNEAQ (reference sequence). The CDR3 length is 15 residues. The CDR3 sequence is CASSLGSTERSPLHF. In DNA form, the CDR3 reads TGTGCCAGCAGCTTAGGATCAACCGAACGTTCACCCCTCCACTTT.